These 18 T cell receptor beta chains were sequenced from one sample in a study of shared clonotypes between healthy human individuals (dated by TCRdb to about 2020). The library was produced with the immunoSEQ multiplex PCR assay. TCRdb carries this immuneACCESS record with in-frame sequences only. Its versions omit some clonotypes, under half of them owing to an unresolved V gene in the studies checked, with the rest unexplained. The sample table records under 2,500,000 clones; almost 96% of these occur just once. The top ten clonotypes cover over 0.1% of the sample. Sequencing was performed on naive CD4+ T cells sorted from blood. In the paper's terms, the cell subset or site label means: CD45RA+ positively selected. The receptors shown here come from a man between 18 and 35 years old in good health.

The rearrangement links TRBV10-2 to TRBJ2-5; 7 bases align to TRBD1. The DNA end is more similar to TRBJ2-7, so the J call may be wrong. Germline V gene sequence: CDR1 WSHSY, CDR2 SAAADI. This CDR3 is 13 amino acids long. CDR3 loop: CASQRDSPYEQYF. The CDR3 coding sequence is TGCGCCAGCCAGAGGGACAGCCCCTACGAGCAGTACTTC.

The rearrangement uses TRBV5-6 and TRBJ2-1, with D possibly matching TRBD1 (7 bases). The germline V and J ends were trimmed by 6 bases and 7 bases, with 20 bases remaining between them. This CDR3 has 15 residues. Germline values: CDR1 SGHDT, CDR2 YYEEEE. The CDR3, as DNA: TGTGCCAGCATCCGAGGGGGCGGGCGGGGAAATGAGCAGTTCTTC. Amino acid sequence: CASIRGGGRGNEQFF.

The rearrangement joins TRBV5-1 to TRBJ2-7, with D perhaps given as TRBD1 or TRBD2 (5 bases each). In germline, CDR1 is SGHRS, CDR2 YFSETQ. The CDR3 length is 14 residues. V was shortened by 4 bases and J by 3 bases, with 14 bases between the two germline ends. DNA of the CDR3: TGCGCCAGCAGCCGGGGTTGGGGCCTCTACGAGCAGTACTTC. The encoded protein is CASSRGWGLYEQYF.

This CDR3 reads CASSLSLGQGPDEKLFF. As DNA, the CDR3 is TGTGCCAGCAGTTTATCCTTGGGACAGGGTCCGGATGAAAAACTGTTTTTT. The J gene is TRBJ1-4, the V gene TRBV28, with 9 nucleotides matching TRBD1. CDR1 is MDHEN, CDR2 SYDVKM, per germline. The CDR3 runs 17 residues. Trimming took 1 base from V and 6 from J; bases not matched to a gene: 9.

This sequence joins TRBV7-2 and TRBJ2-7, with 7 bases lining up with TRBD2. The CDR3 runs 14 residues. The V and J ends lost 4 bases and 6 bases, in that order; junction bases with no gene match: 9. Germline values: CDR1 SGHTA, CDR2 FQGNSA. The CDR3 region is CASSSSGGVGEQYF. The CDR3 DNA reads TGTGCCAGCAGCTCCTCGGGAGGAGTGGGCGAGCAGTACTTC. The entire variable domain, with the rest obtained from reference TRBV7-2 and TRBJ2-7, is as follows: GAGVSQSPSNKVTEKGKDVELRCDPISGHTALYWYRQSLGQGLEFLIYFQGNSAPDKSGLPSDRFSAERTGGSVSTLTIQRTQQEDSAVYLCASSSSGGVGEQYFGPGTRLTVT.

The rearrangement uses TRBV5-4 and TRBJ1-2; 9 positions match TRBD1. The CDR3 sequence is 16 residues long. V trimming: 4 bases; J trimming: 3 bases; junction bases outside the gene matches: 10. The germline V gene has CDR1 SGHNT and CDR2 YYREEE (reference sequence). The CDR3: CASSRLTGGEDYGYTF. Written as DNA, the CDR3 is TGTGCCAGCAGCCGACTCACAGGGGGCGAAGACTATGGCTACACCTTC.

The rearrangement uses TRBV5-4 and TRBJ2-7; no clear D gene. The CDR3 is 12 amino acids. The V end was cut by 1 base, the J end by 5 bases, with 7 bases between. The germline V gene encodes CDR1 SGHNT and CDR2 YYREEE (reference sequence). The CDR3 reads CASSLIGNEQYF. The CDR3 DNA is TGTGCCAGCAGCTTGATCGGCAACGAGCAGTACTTC.

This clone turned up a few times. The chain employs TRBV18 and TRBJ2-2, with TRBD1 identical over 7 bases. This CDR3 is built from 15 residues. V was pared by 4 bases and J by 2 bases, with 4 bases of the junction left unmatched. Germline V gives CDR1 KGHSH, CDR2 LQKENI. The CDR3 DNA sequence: TGTGCCAGCTCACTGGGACAGTTAAACACCGGGGAGCTGTTTTTT. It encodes CASSLGQLNTGELFF.

CDR3 sequence: CASSLRLAGYEQYF. In nucleotides, the CDR3 is TGTGCCAGCAGTTTGAGACTAGCGGGCTACGAGCAGTACTTC. V is TRBV27 and J is TRBJ2-7; TRBD2 matches at 10 bases. The CDR3 length is 14 residues. Germline V lookup: CDR1 MNHEY, CDR2 SMNVEV (reference sequence). V trimming: 3 bases; J trimming: 3 bases; junction bases outside the gene matches: 2.

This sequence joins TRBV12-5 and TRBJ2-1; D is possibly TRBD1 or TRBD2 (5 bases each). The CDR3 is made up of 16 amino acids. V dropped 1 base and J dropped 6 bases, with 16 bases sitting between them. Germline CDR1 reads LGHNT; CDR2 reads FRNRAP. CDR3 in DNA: TGTGCTAGTGGTTTGGCAGTCCCGGGACCTTTCAATGAGCAGTTCTTC. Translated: CASGLAVPGPFNEQFF.

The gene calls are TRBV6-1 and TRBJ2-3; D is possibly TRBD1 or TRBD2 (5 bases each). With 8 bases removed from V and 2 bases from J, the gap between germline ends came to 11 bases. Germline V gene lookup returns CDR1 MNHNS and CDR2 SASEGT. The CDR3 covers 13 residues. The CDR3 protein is CASRDLPTDTQYF. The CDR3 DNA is TGTGCCAGCCGGGACCTCCCCACAGATACGCAGTATTTT.

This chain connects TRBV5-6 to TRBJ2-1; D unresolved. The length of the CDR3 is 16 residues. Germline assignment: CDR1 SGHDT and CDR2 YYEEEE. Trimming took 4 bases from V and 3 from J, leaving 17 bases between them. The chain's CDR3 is CASSPLGLSGYNEQFF. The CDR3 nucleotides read TGTGCCAGCAGCCCTCTCGGGTTGTCAGGCTACAATGAGCAGTTCTTC.

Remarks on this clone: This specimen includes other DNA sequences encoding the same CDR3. The DNA of the CDR3 is TGCAGCGTTGTCCGCGGGGGAAACACCGGGGAGCTGTTTTTT. It yields the protein CSVVRGGNTGELFF. The chain couples TRBV29-1 to TRBJ2-2, with 7 nucleotides matching TRBD2. Germline values: CDR1 SQVTM, CDR2 ANQGSEA. The CDR3 covers 14 residues. The V segment lost 4 bases and the J segment 2 bases; nucleotides outside the gene matches: 4.

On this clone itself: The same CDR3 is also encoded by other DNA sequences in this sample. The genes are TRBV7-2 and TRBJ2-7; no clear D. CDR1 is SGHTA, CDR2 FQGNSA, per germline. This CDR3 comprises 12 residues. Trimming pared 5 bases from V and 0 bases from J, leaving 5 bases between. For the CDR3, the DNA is TGTGCCAGCAGCCGGAGCTCCTACGAGCAGTACTTC. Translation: CASSRSSYEQYF.

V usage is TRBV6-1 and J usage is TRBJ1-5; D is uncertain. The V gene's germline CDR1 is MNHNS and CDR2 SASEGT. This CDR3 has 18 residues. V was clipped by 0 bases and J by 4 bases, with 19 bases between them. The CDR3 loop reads CASSEALRGSRDNQPQHF. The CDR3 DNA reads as TGTGCCAGCAGTGAAGCGCTTCGGGGTTCAAGGGATAATCAGCCCCAGCATTTT.

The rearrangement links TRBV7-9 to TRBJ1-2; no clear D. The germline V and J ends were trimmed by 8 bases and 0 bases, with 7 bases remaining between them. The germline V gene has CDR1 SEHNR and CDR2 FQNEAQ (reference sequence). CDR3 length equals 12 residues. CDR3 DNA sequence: TGTGCCAGCGTGTGGGCTAACTATGGCTACACCTTC. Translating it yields CASVWANYGYTF.

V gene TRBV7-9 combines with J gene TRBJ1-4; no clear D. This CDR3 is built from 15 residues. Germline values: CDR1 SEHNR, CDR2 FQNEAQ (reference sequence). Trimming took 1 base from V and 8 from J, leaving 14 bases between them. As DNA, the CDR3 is TGTGCCAGCAGCTTAGGAGGGAACAGCCCCGAAAAACTGTTTTTT. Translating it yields CASSLGGNSPEKLFF. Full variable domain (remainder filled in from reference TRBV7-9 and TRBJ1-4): DTGVSQNPRHKITKRGQNVTFRCDPISEHNRLYWYRQTLGQGPEFLTYFQNEAQLEKSRLLSDRFSAERPKGSFSTLEIQRTEQGDSAMYLCASSLGGNSPEKLFFGSGTQLSVL.

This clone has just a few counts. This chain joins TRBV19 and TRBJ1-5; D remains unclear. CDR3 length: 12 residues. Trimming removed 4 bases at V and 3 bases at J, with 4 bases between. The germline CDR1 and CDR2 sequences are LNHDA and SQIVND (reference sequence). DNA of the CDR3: TGTGCCAGTAGTAACAACAATCAGCCCCAGCATTTT. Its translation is CASSNNNQPQHF.